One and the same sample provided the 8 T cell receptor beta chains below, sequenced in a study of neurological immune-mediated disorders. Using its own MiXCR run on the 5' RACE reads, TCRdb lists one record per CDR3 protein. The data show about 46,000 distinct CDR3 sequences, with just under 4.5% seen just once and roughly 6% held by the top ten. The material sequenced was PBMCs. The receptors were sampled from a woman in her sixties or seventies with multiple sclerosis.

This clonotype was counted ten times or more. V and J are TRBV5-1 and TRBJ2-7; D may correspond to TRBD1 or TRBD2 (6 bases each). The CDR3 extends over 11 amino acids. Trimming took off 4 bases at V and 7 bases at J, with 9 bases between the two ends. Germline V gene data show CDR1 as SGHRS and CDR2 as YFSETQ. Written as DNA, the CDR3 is TGCGCCAGCAGCCAGGGGAGGGAGCAGTACTTC. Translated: CASSQGREQYF.

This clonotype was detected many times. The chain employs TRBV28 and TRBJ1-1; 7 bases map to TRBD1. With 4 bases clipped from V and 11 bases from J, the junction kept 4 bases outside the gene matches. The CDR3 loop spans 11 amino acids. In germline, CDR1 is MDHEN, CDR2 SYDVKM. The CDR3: CASSSTRGAFF. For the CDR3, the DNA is TGTGCCAGCAGTTCCACCAGGGGGGCTTTCTTT.

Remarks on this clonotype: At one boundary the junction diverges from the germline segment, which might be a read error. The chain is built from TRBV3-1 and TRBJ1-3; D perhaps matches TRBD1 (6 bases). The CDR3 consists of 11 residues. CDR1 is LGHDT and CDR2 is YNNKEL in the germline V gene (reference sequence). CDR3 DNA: TGTGCCAGCAGCCAAGGGACAGCGGTAGTTTTC. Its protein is CASSQGTAVVF.

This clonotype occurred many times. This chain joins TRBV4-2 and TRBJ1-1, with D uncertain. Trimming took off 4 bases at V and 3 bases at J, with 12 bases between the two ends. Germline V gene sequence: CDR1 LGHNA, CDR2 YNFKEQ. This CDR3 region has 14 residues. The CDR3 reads CASSRAWEDTEAFF. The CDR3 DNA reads TGTGCCAGCAGCCGCGCGTGGGAGGACACTGAAGCTTTCTTT.

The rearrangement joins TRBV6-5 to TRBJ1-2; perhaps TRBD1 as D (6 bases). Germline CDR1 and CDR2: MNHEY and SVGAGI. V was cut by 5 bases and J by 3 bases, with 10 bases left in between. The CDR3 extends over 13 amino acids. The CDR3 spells CASSTDRYYGYTF. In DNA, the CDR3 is TGTGCCAGCAGTACCGACAGGTACTATGGCTACACCTTC.

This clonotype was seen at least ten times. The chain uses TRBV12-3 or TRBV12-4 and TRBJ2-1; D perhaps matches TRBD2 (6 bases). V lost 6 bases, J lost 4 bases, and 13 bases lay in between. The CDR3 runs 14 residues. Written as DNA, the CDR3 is TGTGCCAGCAGCGATCCGGGACTTTACAATGAGCAGTTCTTC. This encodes CASSDPGLYNEQFF.

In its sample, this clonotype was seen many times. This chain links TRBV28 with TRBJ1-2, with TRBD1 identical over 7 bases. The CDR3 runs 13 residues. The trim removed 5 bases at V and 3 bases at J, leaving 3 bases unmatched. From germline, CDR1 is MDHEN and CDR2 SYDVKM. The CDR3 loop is CASSRGGDYGYTF. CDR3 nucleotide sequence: TGTGCCAGCAGTCGAGGGGGCGACTATGGCTACACCTTC.

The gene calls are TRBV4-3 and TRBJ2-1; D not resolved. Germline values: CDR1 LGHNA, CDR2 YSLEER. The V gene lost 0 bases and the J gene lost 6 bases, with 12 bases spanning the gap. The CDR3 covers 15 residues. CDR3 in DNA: TGCGCCAGCAGCCAAGATAGCAGGAAGGTCAATGAGCAGTTCTTC. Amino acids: CASSQDSRKVNEQFF.